Sequencing of this TCR beta chain was carried out in a study of blood T cell repertoires in COVID-19. Overall study: Acute and convalescent COVID-19 specimens originated in the United States, Italy and Spain. PBMCs, B-cell-depleted T cells, or T cells provided the cDNA or gDNA that made up the material.

Those enrolled in Seattle joined during active infection and were followed longitudinally afterward. In the study's own analysis: Amplification from reference gene primers served as the basis for estimated nucleated cell counts. TCRdb's table, derived via immunoSEQ multiplex PCR, lists solely in-frame clones and lacks some. D and trimming come from the DNA, and the V and J calls and clone size come from that table. In the table there are over 450,000 clones, nearly 90% of which are singletons. V lost 2 bases and J lost 4, with 15 bases in between. This CDR3 is 15 amino acids long. CDR1 and CDR2 from the germline V gene are SGHKS and YYEKEE (reference sequence).

The sequenced sample consisted of peripheral blood. The chain joins TRBV5-5 to TRBJ1-2; D gene unclear. This receptor was taken from a man younger than 30 with COVID-19, enrolled during active disease. CDR3 in amino acids: CASSFSTGSGYGYTF. CDR3 in DNA: TGTGCCAGCAGCTTCTCGACGGGTTCGGGCTATGGCTACACCTTC. Full variable domain (outside the CDR3, taken from reference TRBV5-5 and TRBJ1-2): DAGVTQSPTHLIKTRGQQVTLRCSPISGHKSVSWYQQVLGQGPQFIFQYYEKEERGRGNFPDRFSARQFPNYSSELNVNALLLGDSALYLCASSFSTGSGYGYTFGSGTRLTVV.